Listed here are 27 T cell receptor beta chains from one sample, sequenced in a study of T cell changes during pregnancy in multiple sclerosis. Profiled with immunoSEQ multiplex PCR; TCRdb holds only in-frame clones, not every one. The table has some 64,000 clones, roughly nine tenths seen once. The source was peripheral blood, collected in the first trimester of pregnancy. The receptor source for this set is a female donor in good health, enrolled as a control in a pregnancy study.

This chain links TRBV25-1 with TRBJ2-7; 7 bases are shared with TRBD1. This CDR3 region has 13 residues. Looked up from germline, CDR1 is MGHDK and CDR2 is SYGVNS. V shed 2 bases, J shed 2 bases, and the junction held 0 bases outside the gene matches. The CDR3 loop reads CASSEQGAYEQYF. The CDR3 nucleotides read TGTGCCAGCAGTGAACAGGGGGCCTACGAGCAGTACTTC.

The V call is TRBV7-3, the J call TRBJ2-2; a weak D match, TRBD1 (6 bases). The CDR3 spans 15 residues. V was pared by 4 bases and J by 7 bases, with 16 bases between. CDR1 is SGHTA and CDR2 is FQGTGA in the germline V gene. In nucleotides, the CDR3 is TGTGCCAGCAGCTCCGGGACAACCAGTCACGGGGAGCTGTTTTTT. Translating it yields CASSSGTTSHGELFF.

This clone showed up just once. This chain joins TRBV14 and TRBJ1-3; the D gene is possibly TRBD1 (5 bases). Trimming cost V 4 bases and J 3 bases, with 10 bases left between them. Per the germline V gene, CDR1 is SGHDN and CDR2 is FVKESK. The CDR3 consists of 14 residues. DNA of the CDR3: TGTGCCAGCAGCCGGACCGACAGTGGAAACACCATATATTTT. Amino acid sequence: CASSRTDSGNTIYF.

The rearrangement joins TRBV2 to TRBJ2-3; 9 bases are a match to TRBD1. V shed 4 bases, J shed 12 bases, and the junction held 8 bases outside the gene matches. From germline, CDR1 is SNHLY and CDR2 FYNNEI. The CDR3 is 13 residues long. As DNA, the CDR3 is TGTGCCAGCAGTGGGACAGGGGCTTCGCCCCAGTATTTT. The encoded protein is CASSGTGASPQYF. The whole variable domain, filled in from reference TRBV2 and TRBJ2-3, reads EPEVTQTPSHQVTQMGQEVILRCVPISNHLYFYWYRQILGQKVEFLVSFYNNEISEKSEIFDDQFSVERPDGSNFTLKIRSTKLEDSAMYFCASSGTGASPQYFGPGTRLTVL.

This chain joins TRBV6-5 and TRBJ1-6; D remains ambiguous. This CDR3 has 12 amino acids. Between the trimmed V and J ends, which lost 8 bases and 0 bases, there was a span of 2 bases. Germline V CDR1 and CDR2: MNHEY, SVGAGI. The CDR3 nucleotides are TGTGCCAGCTACTCCTATAATTCACCCCTCCACTTT. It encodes CASYSYNSPLHF.

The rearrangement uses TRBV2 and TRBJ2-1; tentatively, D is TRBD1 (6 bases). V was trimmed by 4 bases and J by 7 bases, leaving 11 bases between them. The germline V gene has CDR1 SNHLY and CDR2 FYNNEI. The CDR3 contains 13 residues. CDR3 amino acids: CASSVAGANEQFF. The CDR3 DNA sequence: TGTGCCAGCAGTGTAGCAGGGGCGAATGAGCAGTTCTTC.

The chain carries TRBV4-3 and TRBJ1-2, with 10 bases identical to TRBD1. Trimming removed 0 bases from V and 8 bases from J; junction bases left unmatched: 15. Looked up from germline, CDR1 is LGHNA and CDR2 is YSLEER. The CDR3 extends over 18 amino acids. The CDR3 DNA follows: TGCGCCAGCAGCCAAGATCGCATTATCGACAGGGGGCGCGGAGGCTACACCTTC. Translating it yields CASSQDRIIDRGRGGYTF.

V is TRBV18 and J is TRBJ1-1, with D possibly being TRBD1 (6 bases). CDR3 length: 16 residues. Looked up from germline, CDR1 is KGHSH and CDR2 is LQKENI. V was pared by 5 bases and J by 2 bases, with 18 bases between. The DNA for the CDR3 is TGTGCCAGCTCATCAGGGGTTGGAGTCGGTAACACTGAAGCTTTCTTT. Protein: CASSSGVGVGNTEAFF.

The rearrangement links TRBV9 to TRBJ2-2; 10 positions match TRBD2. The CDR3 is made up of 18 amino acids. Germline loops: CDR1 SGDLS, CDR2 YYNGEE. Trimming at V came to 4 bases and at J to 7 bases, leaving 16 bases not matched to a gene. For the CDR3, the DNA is TGTGCCAGCAGCCCCCCACTGGGAGGTAGCGGGGGGCACGGGGAGCTGTTTTTT. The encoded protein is CASSPPLGGSGGHGELFF. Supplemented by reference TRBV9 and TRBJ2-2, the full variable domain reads DSGVTQTPKHLITATGQRVTLRCSPRSGDLSVYWYQQSLDQGLQFLIQYYNGEERAKGNILERFSAQQFPDLHSELNLSSLELGDSALYFCASSPPLGGSGGHGELFFGEGSRLTVL.

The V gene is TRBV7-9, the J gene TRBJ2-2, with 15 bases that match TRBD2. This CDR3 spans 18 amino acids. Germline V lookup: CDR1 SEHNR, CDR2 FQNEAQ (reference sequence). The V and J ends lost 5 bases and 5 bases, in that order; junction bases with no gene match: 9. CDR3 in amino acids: CASSGGLAGGPWTGELFF. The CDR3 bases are TGTGCCAGCAGCGGAGGACTAGCGGGAGGGCCGTGGACCGGGGAGCTGTTTTTT.

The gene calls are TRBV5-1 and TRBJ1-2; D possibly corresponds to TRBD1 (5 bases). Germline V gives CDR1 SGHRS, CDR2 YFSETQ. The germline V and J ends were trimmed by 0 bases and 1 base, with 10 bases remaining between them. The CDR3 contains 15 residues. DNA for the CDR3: TGCGCCAGCAGCTTGGGACAGTTTAATAACTATGGCTACACCTTC. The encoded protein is CASSLGQFNNYGYTF.

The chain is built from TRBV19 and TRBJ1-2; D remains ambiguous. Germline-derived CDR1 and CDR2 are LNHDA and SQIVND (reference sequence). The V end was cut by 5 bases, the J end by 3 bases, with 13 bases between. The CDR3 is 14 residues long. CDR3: CASSPAGVYYGYTF. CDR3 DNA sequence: TGTGCCAGTAGTCCAGCCGGGGTTTACTATGGCTACACCTTC.

CDR3 nucleotides: TGTGCCAGCAGCTTGTCAGGGGGCAGTTTTGAGATGAACACTGAAGCTTTCTTT. Amino acids: CASSLSGGSFEMNTEAFF. The rearrangement joins TRBV7-3 to TRBJ1-1, with 8 bases identical to TRBD1. V shed 3 bases, J shed 0 bases, and the junction held 12 bases outside the gene matches. The CDR3 runs to 18 residues. Germline assignment: CDR1 SGHTA and CDR2 FQGTGA.

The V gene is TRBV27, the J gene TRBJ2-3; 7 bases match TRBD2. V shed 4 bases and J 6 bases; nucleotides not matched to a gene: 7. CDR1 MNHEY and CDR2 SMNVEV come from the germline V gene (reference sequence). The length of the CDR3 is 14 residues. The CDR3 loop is CASSYLAEKDTQYF. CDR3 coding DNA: TGTGCCAGCAGTTACCTAGCGGAGAAGGATACGCAGTATTTT.

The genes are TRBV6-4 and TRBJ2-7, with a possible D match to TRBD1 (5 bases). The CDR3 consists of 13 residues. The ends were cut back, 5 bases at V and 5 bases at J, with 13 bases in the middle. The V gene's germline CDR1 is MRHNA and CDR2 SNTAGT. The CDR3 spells CASSRAQGHEQYF. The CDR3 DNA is TGTGCCAGCAGTCGAGCCCAGGGCCACGAGCAGTACTTC.

The CDR3 DNA sequence: TGTGCCATCAGTGAGGAGGATAGCTACGAGCAGTACTTC. It specifies CAISEEDSYEQYF. The rearrangement uses TRBV10-3 and TRBJ2-7; D gene uncertain. This CDR3 spans 13 amino acids. Germline V gene sequence: CDR1 ENHRY, CDR2 SYGVKD. Trimming stripped 2 bases from V and 3 bases from J, with 8 bases between.

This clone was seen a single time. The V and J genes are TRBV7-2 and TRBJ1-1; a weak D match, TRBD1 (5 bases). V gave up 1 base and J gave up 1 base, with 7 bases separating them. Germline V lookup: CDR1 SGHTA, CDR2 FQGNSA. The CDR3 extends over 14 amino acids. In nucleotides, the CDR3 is TGTGCCAGCAGCTTAGGCGACAGGAACACTGAAGCTTTCTTT. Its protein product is CASSLGDRNTEAFF.

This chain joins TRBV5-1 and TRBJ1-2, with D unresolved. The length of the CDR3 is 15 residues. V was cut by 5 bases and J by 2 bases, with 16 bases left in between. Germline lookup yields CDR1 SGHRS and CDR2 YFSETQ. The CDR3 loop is CASSLGEKLNYGYTF. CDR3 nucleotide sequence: TGCGCCAGCAGTTTAGGAGAAAAATTAAACTATGGCTACACCTTC.

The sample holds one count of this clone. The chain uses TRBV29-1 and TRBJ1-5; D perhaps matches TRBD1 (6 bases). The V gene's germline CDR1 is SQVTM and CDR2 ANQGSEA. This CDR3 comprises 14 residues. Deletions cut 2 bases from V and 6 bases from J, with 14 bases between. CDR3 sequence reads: CSVELGGRCQPQHF. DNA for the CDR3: TGCAGCGTTGAATTAGGGGGTCGGTGTCAGCCCCAGCATTTT.

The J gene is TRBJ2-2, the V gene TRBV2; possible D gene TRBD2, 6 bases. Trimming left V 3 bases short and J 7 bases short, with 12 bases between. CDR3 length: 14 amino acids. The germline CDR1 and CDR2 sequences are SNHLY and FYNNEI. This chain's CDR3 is CASSDSGGGGELFF. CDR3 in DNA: TGTGCCAGCAGTGATAGCGGAGGCGGCGGGGAGCTGTTTTTT.

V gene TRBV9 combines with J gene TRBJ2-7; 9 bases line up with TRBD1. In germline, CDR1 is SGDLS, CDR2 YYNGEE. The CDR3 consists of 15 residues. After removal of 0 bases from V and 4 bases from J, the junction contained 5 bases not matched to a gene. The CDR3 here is CASSVGGTGNYEQYF. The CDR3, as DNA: TGTGCCAGCAGCGTAGGCGGGACAGGGAATTACGAGCAGTACTTC.

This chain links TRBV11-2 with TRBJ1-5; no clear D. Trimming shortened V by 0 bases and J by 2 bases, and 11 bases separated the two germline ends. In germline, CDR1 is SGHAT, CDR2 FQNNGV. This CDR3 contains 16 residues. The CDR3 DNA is TGTGCCAGCAGCTTAGAGGGCCAGTTGGGCAATCAGCCCCAGCATTTT. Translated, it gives CASSLEGQLGNQPQHF.

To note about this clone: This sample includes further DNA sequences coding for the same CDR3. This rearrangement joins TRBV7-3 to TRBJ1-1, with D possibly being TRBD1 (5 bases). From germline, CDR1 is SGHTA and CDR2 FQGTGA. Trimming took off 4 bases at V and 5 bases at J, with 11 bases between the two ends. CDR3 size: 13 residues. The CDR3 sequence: CASSSQGGTEAFF. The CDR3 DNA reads TGTGCCAGCAGCTCCCAGGGTGGGACTGAAGCTTTCTTT.

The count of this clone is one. CDR3 in DNA: TGTGCCAGCAGCCGCATAGCGGGGGGGAATCAAGAGACCCAGTACTTC. Its translation is CASSRIAGGNQETQYF. The V and J genes are TRBV7-9 and TRBJ2-5; 11 nucleotides match TRBD2. V dropped 5 bases and J dropped 2; count of bases not matched to a gene: 7. Germline V lookup: CDR1 SEHNR, CDR2 FQNEAQ (reference sequence). CDR3 length equals 16 residues.

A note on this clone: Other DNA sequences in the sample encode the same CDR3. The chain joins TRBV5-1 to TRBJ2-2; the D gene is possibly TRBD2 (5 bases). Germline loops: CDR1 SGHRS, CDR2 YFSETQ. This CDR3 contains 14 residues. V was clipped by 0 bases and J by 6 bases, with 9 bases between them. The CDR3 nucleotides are TGCGCCAGCAGCTTGGCTTGGGGAGCCGGGGAGCTGTTTTTT. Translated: CASSLAWGAGELFF.

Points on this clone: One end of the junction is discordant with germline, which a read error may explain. Written as DNA, the CDR3 is TGTGCCAGCAGCTTGGAAGGACTCCGCAACATCTTC. Its translation: CASSLEGLRNIF. This chain links TRBV7-9 with TRBJ2-7; maybe TRBD2 (5 bases). CDR1 and CDR2 (germline): SEHNR, FQNEAQ (reference sequence). This CDR3 comprises 12 residues.

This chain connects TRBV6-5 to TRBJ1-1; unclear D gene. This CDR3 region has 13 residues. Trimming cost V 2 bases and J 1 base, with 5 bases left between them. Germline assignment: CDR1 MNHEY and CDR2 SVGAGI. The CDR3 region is CASSYNRNTEAFF. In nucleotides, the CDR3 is TGTGCCAGCAGTTACAACAGGAACACTGAAGCTTTCTTT.